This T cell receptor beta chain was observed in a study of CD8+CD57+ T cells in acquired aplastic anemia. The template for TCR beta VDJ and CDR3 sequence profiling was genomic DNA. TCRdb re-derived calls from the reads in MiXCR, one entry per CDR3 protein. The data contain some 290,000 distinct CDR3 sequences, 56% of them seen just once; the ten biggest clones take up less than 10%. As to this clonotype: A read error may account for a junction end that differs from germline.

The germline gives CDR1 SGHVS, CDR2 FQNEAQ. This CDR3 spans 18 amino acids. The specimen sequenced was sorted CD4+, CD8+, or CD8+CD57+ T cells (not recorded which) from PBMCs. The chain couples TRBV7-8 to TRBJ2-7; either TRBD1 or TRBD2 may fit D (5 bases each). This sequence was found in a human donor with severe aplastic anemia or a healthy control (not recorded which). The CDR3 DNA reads TGCGCCAGCAGCCAAGTCAGGACAACGGGACGGCACTCCTACGAGCAGTACTTC. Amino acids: CASSQVRTTGRHSYEQYF.